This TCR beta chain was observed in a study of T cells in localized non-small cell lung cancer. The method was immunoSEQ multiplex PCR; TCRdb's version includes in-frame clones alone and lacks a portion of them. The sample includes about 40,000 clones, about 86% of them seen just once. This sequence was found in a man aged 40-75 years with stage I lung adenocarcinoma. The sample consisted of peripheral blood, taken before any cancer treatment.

CDR3 residues: CASSREREGYNEQFF. In DNA form, the CDR3 reads TGTGCCAGCAGCAGAGAGCGGGAGGGCTACAATGAGCAGTTCTTC. The rearrangement uses TRBV11-3 and TRBJ2-1, with 10 bases fitting TRBD2. CDR1 is SGHNT, CDR2 YENEEA, per germline. The ends lost 5 bases at V and 3 bases at J; junction bases unmatched: 4. This CDR3 has 15 amino acids.